This is a list of T cell receptor beta chains from one sample in a study of CD8 T cells in ankylosing spondylitis. From the 5' RACE reads, TCRdb called clonotypes with MiXCR, one entry per CDR3 protein. The table includes under 300,000 distinct CDR3 sequences, roughly a tenth detected once. Sequencing used blood, either unsorted or a sorted T cell fraction (not recorded which). These receptors were taken from a male donor with ankylosing spondylitis or in good health (not recorded which). Each CDR3 is given with its conserved first and last residue. D genes are given only for firm matches. A clone size is listed for some rows: how often the clone was seen (once, few, many), or a class if it is expanded.

v_call: TRBV5-1
d_call: TRBD1
j_call: TRBJ2-7
clone_size: many
cdr3_aa: CASSSETGSFYEQYF
cdr3_nt: TGCGCCAGCAGCTCGGAGACAGGGAGTTTCTACGAGCAGTACTTC

v_call: TRBV5-1
d_call: .
j_call: TRBJ1-3
clone_size: few
cdr3_aa: CASSLGAHDTIYF
cdr3_nt: TGCGCCAGCAGCTTGGGAGCGCATGACACCATATATTTT

v_call: TRBV5-1
d_call: .
j_call: TRBJ2-1
clone_size: many
cdr3_aa: CASSLRRGDNEQFF
cdr3_nt: TGCGCCAGCAGCTTAAGGCGAGGGGACAATGAGCAGTTCTTC

v_call: TRBV10-3
d_call: .
j_call: TRBJ2-3
clone_size: many
cdr3_aa: CAISESGVAGPPTQYF
cdr3_nt: TGTGCCATCAGTGAGTCTGGAGTAGCAGGCCCTCCAACGCAGTATTTT

v_call: TRBV12-3/TRBV12-4
d_call: .
j_call: TRBJ1-1
clone_size: many
cdr3_aa: CASRYTGNTEAFF
cdr3_nt: TGTGCCAGCAGGTATACAGGGAACACTGAAGCTTTCTTT

v_call: TRBV7-9
d_call: .
j_call: TRBJ2-2
clone_size: many
cdr3_aa: CAGAYFNTGELFF
cdr3_nt: TGTGCCGGCGCGTATTTCAACACCGGGGAGCTGTTTTTT

v_call: TRBV7-2
d_call: TRBD2
j_call: TRBJ2-3
clone_size: few
cdr3_aa: CASSFQRGGDTQYF
cdr3_nt: TGTGCCAGCAGTTTTCAACGGGGGGGAGATACGCAGTATTTT

v_call: TRBV5-6
d_call: .
j_call: TRBJ2-6
clone_size: .
cdr3_aa: CASSLEGATGANVLTF
cdr3_nt: TGTGCCAGCAGCTTGGAAGGGGCAACTGGGGCCAACGTCCTGACTTTC

v_call: TRBV12-3/TRBV12-4
d_call: .
j_call: TRBJ1-3
clone_size: many
cdr3_aa: CASRQTVSGNTIYF
cdr3_nt: TGTGCCAGCAGGCAGACAGTCTCTGGAAACACCATATATTTT

v_call: TRBV5-5
d_call: TRBD1
j_call: TRBJ2-3
clone_size: few
cdr3_aa: CASSPKDRGWTDTQYF
cdr3_nt: TGTGCCAGCAGCCCGAAGGACAGGGGATGGACAGATACGCAGTATTTT

v_call: TRBV5-1
d_call: .
j_call: TRBJ1-4
clone_size: many
cdr3_aa: CASSLGTIITNEKLFF
cdr3_nt: TGCGCCAGCAGCTTGGGGACTATAATAACTAATGAAAAACTGTTTTTT

v_call: TRBV6-5
d_call: .
j_call: TRBJ1-1
clone_size: many
cdr3_aa: CASSTRVNTEAFF
cdr3_nt: TGTGCCAGCAGTACTAGGGTGAACACTGAAGCTTTCTTT

v_call: TRBV12-3/TRBV12-4
d_call: .
j_call: TRBJ1-5
clone_size: many
cdr3_aa: CASSLRGGSQPQHF
cdr3_nt: TGTGCCAGCAGTTTGAGGGGGGGGAGTCAGCCCCAGCATTTT

v_call: TRBV20-1
d_call: .
j_call: TRBJ1-2
clone_size: many
cdr3_aa: CSAVQGGGGYGYTF
cdr3_nt: TGCAGTGCTGTCCAAGGAGGAGGAGGCTATGGCTACACCTTC

v_call: TRBV11-3
d_call: .
j_call: TRBJ1-1
clone_size: .
cdr3_aa: CASSSGSREAEAFF
cdr3_nt: TGTGCCAGCAGCTCGGGCTCCAGGGAGGCTGAAGCTTTCTTT

v_call: TRBV27
d_call: TRBD1
j_call: TRBJ1-6
clone_size: many
cdr3_aa: CASSLVPGGNSPLHF
cdr3_nt: TGTGCCAGCAGTTTGGTTCCAGGGGGTAATTCACCCCTCCACTTT

v_call: TRBV7-9
d_call: .
j_call: TRBJ1-4
clone_size: .
cdr3_aa: CASSPILDRFNEKLFF
cdr3_nt: TGTGCCAGCAGCCCAATCCTAGACAGGTTTAATGAAAAACTGTTTTTT

v_call: TRBV29-1
d_call: .
j_call: TRBJ2-3
clone_size: many
cdr3_aa: CSVEGASTDTQYF
cdr3_nt: TGCAGCGTTGAAGGAGCGAGCACAGATACGCAGTATTTT

v_call: TRBV5-1
d_call: .
j_call: TRBJ2-1
clone_size: few
cdr3_aa: CASSPNAGISYNEQFF
cdr3_nt: TGCGCCAGCAGCCCGAACGCCGGGATATCCTACAATGAGCAGTTCTTC

v_call: TRBV5-1
d_call: .
j_call: TRBJ2-3
clone_size: many
cdr3_aa: CASSYGIPTDTQYF
cdr3_nt: TGCGCCAGCAGCTACGGGATACCGACAGATACGCAGTATTTT

v_call: TRBV6-1
d_call: TRBD1
j_call: TRBJ1-6
clone_size: many
cdr3_aa: CASSPMGQFYNSPLHF
cdr3_nt: TGTGCCAGCAGTCCCATGGGACAGTTCTATAATTCACCCCTCCACTTT

v_call: TRBV30
d_call: TRBD2
j_call: TRBJ2-3
clone_size: .
cdr3_aa: CAWCSGTSGRCTDTQYF
cdr3_nt: TGTGCCTGGTGCTCCGGGACTAGCGGGAGGTGCACAGATACGCAGTATTTT

v_call: TRBV20-1
d_call: TRBD2
j_call: TRBJ2-1
clone_size: few
cdr3_aa: CSARPTGLAGGGEQFF
cdr3_nt: TGCAGTGCTAGACCCACGGGACTAGCGGGGGGAGGTGAGCAGTTCTTC

v_call: TRBV20-1
d_call: .
j_call: TRBJ1-1
clone_size: .
cdr3_aa: CSASWGRTEAFF
cdr3_nt: TGCAGTGCTAGTTGGGGGCGCACTGAAGCTTTCTTT

v_call: TRBV3-1
d_call: .
j_call: TRBJ1-1
clone_size: many
cdr3_aa: CASSHRRDRGTEAFF
cdr3_nt: TGTGCCAGCAGCCATAGGAGGGATAGAGGTACTGAAGCTTTCTTT

v_call: TRBV19
d_call: .
j_call: TRBJ2-1
clone_size: .
cdr3_aa: CASSIWDPSSYNEQFF
cdr3_nt: TGTGCCAGTAGTATATGGGACCCCAGCTCCTACAATGAGCAGTTCTTC

v_call: TRBV19
d_call: .
j_call: TRBJ1-1
clone_size: many
cdr3_aa: CASSGLNTEAFF
cdr3_nt: TGTGCCAGTAGTGGACTGAACACTGAAGCTTTCTTT

v_call: TRBV19
d_call: .
j_call: TRBJ2-3
clone_size: .
cdr3_aa: CASSMYRDFTDTQYF
cdr3_nt: TGTGCCAGTAGTATGTACCGGGATTTCACAGATACGCAGTATTTT

v_call: TRBV3-1
d_call: .
j_call: TRBJ1-5
clone_size: few
cdr3_aa: CASSQSWVRGTLHQPQHF
cdr3_nt: TGTGCCAGCAGCCAAAGTTGGGTTCGAGGGACACTCCATCAGCCCCAGCATTTT

v_call: TRBV11-1
d_call: .
j_call: TRBJ2-3
clone_size: many
cdr3_aa: CASSLQGKTDTQYF
cdr3_nt: TGTGCCAGCAGCTTACAGGGAAAGACAGATACGCAGTATTTT

v_call: TRBV12-3/TRBV12-4
d_call: TRBD1
j_call: TRBJ1-2
clone_size: many
cdr3_aa: CASSPGGQGTYNYGYTF
cdr3_nt: TGTGCCAGCAGCCCTGGGGGACAGGGGACTTACAACTATGGCTACACCTTC

v_call: TRBV5-1
d_call: TRBD2
j_call: TRBJ2-1
clone_size: .
cdr3_aa: CASSLSSGGTHYNEQFF
cdr3_nt: TGCGCCAGCAGCTTGAGTAGCGGGGGGACTCACTACAATGAGCAGTTCTTC

v_call: TRBV4-1
d_call: TRBD1
j_call: TRBJ2-1
clone_size: few
cdr3_aa: CASSQVTGEPDNEQFF
cdr3_nt: TGCGCCAGCAGCCAGGTGACAGGGGAACCGGACAATGAGCAGTTCTTC

v_call: TRBV5-1
d_call: TRBD2
j_call: TRBJ2-2
clone_size: many
cdr3_aa: CASSLSPGLYVSGELFF
cdr3_nt: TGCGCCAGCAGCCTCAGCCCGGGACTATATGTATCCGGGGAGCTGTTTTTT

v_call: TRBV7-9
d_call: TRBD2
j_call: TRBJ2-1
clone_size: few
cdr3_aa: CASSLNGGENEQFF
cdr3_nt: TGTGCCAGCAGCTTGAACGGGGGGGAAAATGAGCAGTTCTTC